This T cell receptor (beta chain) originates from a study of technical replicates of blood from a few donors. This CDR3 contains 15 residues. V dropped 5 bases and J dropped 3; count of bases not matched to a gene: 4. Germline V gene lookup returns CDR1 SGHAT and CDR2 FQDESV (reference sequence). The data were produced by immunoSEQ multiplex PCR, yet TCRdb's version contains in-frame clones alone and is incomplete. The repertoire includes approximately 76,000 clones, 86% of them detected once, and about 5.1% sits in the top ten. The sequence was obtained from a human donor in good health. Some clones in this sample may be carry-over from other donors' samples. This rearrangement joins TRBV11-1 to TRBJ2-1; 10 bases align to TRBD2. Sample: PBMCs. The CDR3 bases are TGTGCCAGCAGCCCCTGGACTAGCGGCTACAATGAGCAGTTCTTC. It encodes CASSPWTSGYNEQFF.